This T cell receptor beta chain was captured in a study of beta chain features in type 1 diabetes. Whole-study results and caveats: Within the patient group, naive, central memory and Treg TCRB repertoires appeared more similar to each other than within healthy donors. Patients with Type 1 diabetes showed moderately but significantly shorter TCRB CDR3s in all four CD4+ subsets.

The germline CDR1 and CDR2 sequences are ENHRY and SYGVKD. J was trimmed by 6 bases and V by 4 bases; bases with no gene match: 3. The CDR3 loop spans 13 amino acids. Worth noting for this clone: Antigen: not known.

The authors reverse transcribed all of the isolated RNA, so sequencing captured expressed TCRB transcripts. Sequencing was performed with immunoSEQ multiplex PCR; in TCRdb, only in-frame clones are kept and a portion is missing. This sample has about 150,000 clones, with roughly 10% found just once. Sequences were obtained from central memory CD4+ T cells from blood. The clonotype was recovered from a man in his late teens or twenties in good health. This sequence joins TRBV10-3 and TRBJ2-7; 10 bases are shared with TRBD2. For the CDR3, the DNA is TGTGCCATCAGTGCCAGGACTAGCGGCGAGCAGTACTTC. Translation: CAISARTSGEQYF.